The rows below give T cell receptor beta chains drawn from one sample of a study of Graves' ophthalmopathy and Graves' hyperthyroidism. TCRdb independently ran MiXCR on the multiplex PCR reads; one entry per CDR3 protein. The sample lists 300,000 to 400,000 distinct CDR3 sequences; about 17% were seen once. Sequencing was done on a sample of peripheral blood. The source is an adult man with Graves' ophthalmopathy. Each CDR3 is given with its conserved first and last residue. D genes are given only for firm matches. Size is omitted from some rows. Given values are once, few, many or a class for expanded clones.

V gene: TRBV12-3/TRBV12-4; clone size: .; D gene: .; J gene: TRBJ1-2; CDR3 protein: CASSLREVYGYTF; CDR3 DNA: TGTGCCAGCAGTTTGCGGGAGGTCTATGGCTACACCTTC
V gene: TRBV7-8; clone size: many; D gene: .; J gene: TRBJ2-5; CDR3 protein: CASSQQGMRETQYF; CDR3 DNA: TGTGCCAGCAGTCAACAGGGTATGAGGGAGACCCAGTACTTC
V gene: TRBV18; clone size: many; D gene: TRBD2; J gene: TRBJ2-5; CDR3 protein: CASSDQAGTETQYF; CDR3 DNA: TGTGCCAGCTCCGATCAAGCGGGGACGGAGACCCAGTACTTC
V gene: TRBV5-4; clone size: many; D gene: TRBD2; J gene: TRBJ2-6; CDR3 protein: CASSLATSGRADGANVLTF; CDR3 DNA: TGTGCCAGCAGCTTGGCCACTAGCGGGAGGGCCGACGGGGCCAACGTCCTGACTTTC
V gene: TRBV29-1; clone size: .; D gene: .; J gene: TRBJ1-1; CDR3 protein: CSVENTSEAFF; CDR3 DNA: TGCAGCGTTGAAAATACGTCTGAAGCTTTCTTT
V gene: TRBV12-3/TRBV12-4; clone size: many; D gene: .; J gene: TRBJ2-2; CDR3 protein: CASSFFRYTGELFF; CDR3 DNA: TGTGCCAGCAGTTTCTTTAGGTACACCGGGGAGCTGTTTTTT
V gene: TRBV6-1; clone size: many; D gene: TRBD1; J gene: TRBJ1-1; CDR3 protein: CASSEASGTGGNTEAFF; CDR3 DNA: TGTGCCAGCAGTGAAGCATCCGGGACAGGGGGCAACACTGAAGCTTTCTTT
V gene: TRBV7-9; clone size: many; D gene: .; J gene: TRBJ2-5; CDR3 protein: CASSPTPGETQYF; CDR3 DNA: TGTGCCAGCAGCCCCACGCCAGGGGAGACCCAGTACTTC
V gene: TRBV12-3/TRBV12-4; clone size: many; D gene: .; J gene: TRBJ2-2; CDR3 protein: CASRPTVTGELFF; CDR3 DNA: TGTGCCAGCCGCCCGACAGTTACCGGGGAGCTGTTTTTT
V gene: TRBV6-2/TRBV6-3; clone size: many; D gene: TRBD1; J gene: TRBJ2-6; CDR3 protein: CASSYSGDRISGANVLTF; CDR3 DNA: TGTGCCAGCAGTTACTCGGGGGACAGGATCTCTGGGGCCAACGTCCTGACTTTC
V gene: TRBV6-1; clone size: once; D gene: .; J gene: TRBJ1-2; CDR3 protein: CAGGLSKGNGYIF; CDR3 DNA: TGTGCCGGGGGACTATCAAAAGGAAATGGCTACATCTTC
V gene: TRBV7-2; clone size: .; D gene: .; J gene: TRBJ1-5; CDR3 protein: CASSFIGRVDQPQHF; CDR3 DNA: TGTGCCAGCAGCTTCATCGGCAGGGTCGACCAGCCCCAGCATTTT
V gene: TRBV5-1; clone size: many; D gene: .; J gene: TRBJ1-1; CDR3 protein: CASSLGGTDTNTEAFF; CDR3 DNA: TGCGCCAGCAGCTTGGGGGGGACGGATACGAACACTGAAGCTTTCTTT
V gene: TRBV27; clone size: many; D gene: .; J gene: TRBJ2-7; CDR3 protein: CASSLSPGYYEQYF; CDR3 DNA: TGTGCCAGCAGTTTATCCCCGGGGTACTACGAGCAGTACTTC
V gene: TRBV2; clone size: many; D gene: .; J gene: TRBJ2-7; CDR3 protein: CASSDLLTGIPYYEQYF; CDR3 DNA: TGTGCCAGCAGTGATCTGCTAACGGGGATCCCCTACTACGAGCAGTACTTC